A selection of T cell receptor beta chains follows, all from one sample in a study of shared clonotypes between healthy human individuals. Profiled with immunoSEQ multiplex PCR; TCRdb holds only in-frame clones, not every one. Seen here are about 2 million clones, 85% to 95% observed once, and the top ten hold under 0.15%. Material for sequencing was naive CD4+ T cells sorted from blood. Every receptor here comes from a man younger than 30 in good health. Both conserved end residues are part of each CDR3. The order of the fields is J gene, V gene, D gene, CDR3 protein, CDR3 DNA. D genes are given only for firm matches.

j_call: TRBJ2-7
v_call: TRBV10-3
d_call: TRBD1
cdr3_aa: CAISDQGAGYEQYF
cdr3_nt: TGTGCCATCAGTGACCAGGGGGCCGGCTACGAGCAGTACTTC

j_call: TRBJ2-1
v_call: TRBV4-1
d_call: TRBD1
cdr3_aa: CASSRGRDSLYNEQFF
cdr3_nt: TGCGCCAGCAGCCGCGGCCGGGACAGCCTTTACAATGAGCAGTTCTTC

j_call: TRBJ2-5
v_call: TRBV7-2
d_call: .
cdr3_aa: CASSLRAQETQYF
cdr3_nt: TGTGCCAGCAGCCTACGGGCTCAAGAGACCCAGTACTTC

j_call: TRBJ2-7
v_call: TRBV6-1
d_call: .
cdr3_aa: CASSLDRGSYEQYF
cdr3_nt: TGTGCCAGCAGCCTAGACAGAGGCTCCTACGAGCAGTACTTC

j_call: TRBJ2-2
v_call: TRBV7-2
d_call: TRBD2
cdr3_aa: CASSPFLAGVTGELFF
cdr3_nt: TGTGCCAGCAGCCCTTTTCTAGCGGGAGTCACCGGGGAGCTGTTTTTT

j_call: TRBJ1-1
v_call: TRBV5-1
d_call: .
cdr3_aa: CASSLERVGDTEAFF
cdr3_nt: TGCGCCAGCAGCTTGGAAAGGGTGGGGGACACTGAAGCTTTCTTT

j_call: TRBJ2-1
v_call: TRBV2
d_call: .
cdr3_aa: CASSPFVRAEQFF
cdr3_nt: TGTGCCAGCAGTCCATTCGTTCGGGCCGAGCAGTTCTTC

j_call: TRBJ2-5
v_call: TRBV18
d_call: .
cdr3_aa: CASSPKGVANEETQYF
cdr3_nt: TGTGCCAGCTCACCTAAGGGGGTGGCCAACGAAGAGACCCAGTACTTC

j_call: TRBJ1-2
v_call: TRBV7-9
d_call: TRBD1
cdr3_aa: CASRQDPGQSKGGYTF
cdr3_nt: TGCGCCAGCAGGCAGGATCCGGGACAGTCGAAAGGGGGCTACACCTTC

j_call: TRBJ1-4
v_call: TRBV30
d_call: .
cdr3_aa: CAWSVQSTANEKLFF
cdr3_nt: TGTGCCTGGAGTGTACAGTCGACAGCTAATGAAAAACTGTTTTTT

j_call: TRBJ2-7
v_call: TRBV5-1
d_call: TRBD2
cdr3_aa: CASSFGGGDEQYF
cdr3_nt: TGCGCCAGCAGCTTTGGGGGAGGGGACGAGCAGTACTTC

j_call: TRBJ1-2
v_call: TRBV6-6
d_call: .
cdr3_aa: CASSGPFPERDYGYTF
cdr3_nt: TGTGCCAGCAGCGGCCCATTCCCTGAGAGGGACTATGGCTACACCTTC

j_call: TRBJ2-7
v_call: TRBV5-8
d_call: TRBD2
cdr3_aa: CASSVGLAGAQQYF
cdr3_nt: TGTGCCAGCAGCGTGGGACTAGCGGGGGCCCAGCAGTACTTC

j_call: TRBJ2-7
v_call: TRBV6-5
d_call: .
cdr3_aa: CASSAYREANYEQYF
cdr3_nt: TGTGCCAGCAGCGCTTACAGGGAAGCGAACTACGAGCAGTACTTC

j_call: TRBJ2-5
v_call: TRBV5-1
d_call: .
cdr3_aa: CASSLEGDKVETQYF
cdr3_nt: TGCGCCAGCAGCTTGGAGGGGGATAAGGTAGAGACCCAGTACTTC

j_call: TRBJ2-5
v_call: TRBV15
d_call: .
cdr3_aa: CATSRGAFQETQYF
cdr3_nt: TGTGCCACCAGCAGAGGGGCATTCCAAGAGACCCAGTACTTC

j_call: TRBJ1-1
v_call: TRBV27
d_call: .
cdr3_aa: CASSLSNRAGTEAFF
cdr3_nt: TGTGCCAGCAGTTTATCGAACCGGGCAGGGACTGAAGCTTTCTTT

j_call: TRBJ2-7
v_call: TRBV2
d_call: .
cdr3_aa: CASSESRDEQYF
cdr3_nt: TGTGCCAGCAGCGAATCCAGGGACGAGCAGTACTTC

j_call: TRBJ1-2
v_call: TRBV28
d_call: .
cdr3_aa: CASSLDKGTGGKDTF
cdr3_nt: TGTGCCAGCAGTCTCGACAAGGGGACGGGCGGGAAGGACACCTTC

j_call: TRBJ1-4
v_call: TRBV4-2
d_call: .
cdr3_aa: CASSHSPGLGEDEKLFF
cdr3_nt: TGTGCCAGCAGCCATTCACCTGGGCTAGGGGAGGATGAAAAACTGTTTTTT

j_call: TRBJ2-1
v_call: TRBV2
d_call: .
cdr3_aa: CASSRSLSSYNEQFF
cdr3_nt: TGTGCCAGCAGTAGGAGCTTGAGCTCCTACAATGAGCAGTTCTTC